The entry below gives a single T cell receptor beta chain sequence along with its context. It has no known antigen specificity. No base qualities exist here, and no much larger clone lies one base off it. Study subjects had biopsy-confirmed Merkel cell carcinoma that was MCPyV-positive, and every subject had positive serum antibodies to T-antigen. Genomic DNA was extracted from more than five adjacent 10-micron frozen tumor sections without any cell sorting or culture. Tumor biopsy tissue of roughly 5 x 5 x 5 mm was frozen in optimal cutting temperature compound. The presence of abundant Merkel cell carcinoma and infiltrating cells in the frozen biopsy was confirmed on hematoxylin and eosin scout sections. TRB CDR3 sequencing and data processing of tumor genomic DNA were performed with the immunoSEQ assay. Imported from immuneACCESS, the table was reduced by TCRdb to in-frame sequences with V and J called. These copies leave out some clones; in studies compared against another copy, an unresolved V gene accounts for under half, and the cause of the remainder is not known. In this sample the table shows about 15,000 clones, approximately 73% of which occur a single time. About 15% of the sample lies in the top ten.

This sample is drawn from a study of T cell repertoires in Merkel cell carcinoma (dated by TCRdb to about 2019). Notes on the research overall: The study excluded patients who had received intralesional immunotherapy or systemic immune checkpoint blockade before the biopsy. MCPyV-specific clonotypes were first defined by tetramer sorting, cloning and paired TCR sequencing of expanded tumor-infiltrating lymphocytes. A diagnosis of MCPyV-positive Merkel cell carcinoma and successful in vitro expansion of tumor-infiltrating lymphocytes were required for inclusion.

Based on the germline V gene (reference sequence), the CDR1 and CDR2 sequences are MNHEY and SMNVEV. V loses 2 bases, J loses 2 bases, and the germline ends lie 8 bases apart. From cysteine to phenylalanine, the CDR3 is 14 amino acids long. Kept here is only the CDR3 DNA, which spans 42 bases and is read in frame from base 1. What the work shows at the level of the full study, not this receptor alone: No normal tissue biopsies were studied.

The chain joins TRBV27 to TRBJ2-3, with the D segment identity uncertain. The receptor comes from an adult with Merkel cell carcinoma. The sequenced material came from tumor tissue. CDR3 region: CASSLNRATDTQYF. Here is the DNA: TGTGCCAGCAGTTTAAACAGAGCCACAGATACGCAGTATTTT.